The sequence of this T cell receptor beta chain was determined in a study of shared clonotypes between healthy human individuals. Whole-study results and caveats: A few donors had 5% to 6.5% of their naive CD4 clonotypes in common.

Donors were healthy HIV-negative adults without recently reported acute infections or vaccinations. The CDR3 covers 14 residues. Germline CDR1 MNHEY, CDR2 SMNVEV (reference sequence). V lost 3 bases and J 4 bases, leaving 11 bases between the germline ends. Replicate PCRs from sorted subsets contained 200 ng DNA, which is around 30,000 T cell genomes. The method was immunoSEQ multiplex PCR; TCRdb's version includes in-frame clones alone and lacks a portion of them. In the table there are approximately 1,000,000 clones, 60% to 80% of which are singletons. About this clone: Its specificity is unknown.

This sequence joins TRBV27 and TRBJ2-3; TRBD1 might be the D (6 bases). This receptor was identified in a man aged 18 to 29 in good health. Some clones in this sample may be carry-over from other donors' samples. The sequenced sample was memory CD4+ T cells from PBMCs. Specified subset: CD45RA-negative fraction. The chain's CDR3 is CASSFEGDADTQYF. The CDR3 DNA reads TGTGCCAGCAGTTTTGAGGGGGACGCAGATACGCAGTATTTT.